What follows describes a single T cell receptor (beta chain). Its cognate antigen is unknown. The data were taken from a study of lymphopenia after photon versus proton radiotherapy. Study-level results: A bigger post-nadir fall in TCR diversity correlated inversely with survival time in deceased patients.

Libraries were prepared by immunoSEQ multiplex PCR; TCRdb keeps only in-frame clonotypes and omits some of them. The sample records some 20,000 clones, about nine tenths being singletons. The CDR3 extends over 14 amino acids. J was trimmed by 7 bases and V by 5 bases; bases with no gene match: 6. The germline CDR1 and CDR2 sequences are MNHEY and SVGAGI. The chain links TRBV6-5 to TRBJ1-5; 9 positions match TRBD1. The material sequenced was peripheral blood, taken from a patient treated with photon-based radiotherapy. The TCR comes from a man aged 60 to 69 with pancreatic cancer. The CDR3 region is CASSPWTGDQPQHF. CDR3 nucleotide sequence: TGTGCCAGCAGTCCTTGGACAGGGGACCAGCCCCAGCATTTT.